This record concerns one T cell receptor (beta chain) sequence. Its antigen remains unknown. V was trimmed by 7 bases and J by 8 bases, leaving 18 bases between them. This CDR3 has 13 residues. Germline V lookup: CDR1 SGHRS, CDR2 YFSETQ. Clones were read by immunoSEQ multiplex PCR, and TCRdb kept only the in-frame ones, dropping some. Of 49,000 or so clones listed, approximately 80% were seen once; the top ten hold roughly 4.8%. The data originate from a study of T cell clonotyping in hematopoietic cell transplantation. Study details: Cytoreduction preceded collection of pretransplant recipient samples.

General study findings and limits: After transplant, recipient diversity fell while pathologically expanded clonotypes grew through day 180. Graft donor and pretransplant recipient Inverse Simpson Index values predicted broader posttransplant TCR diversity.

The time point here: recipient sample about 28 days before transplant, after cytoreduction. The rearrangement joins TRBV5-1 to TRBJ1-2; D perhaps matches TRBD1 (5 bases). The TCR was taken from a man aged 55 to 70 with myelodysplastic syndrome. Some clones in this sample may be carry-over from other donors' samples. Sample: peripheral blood mononuclear cells, taken before stem cell transplant. In nucleotides, the CDR3 is TGCGCCAGCTCGGCAGGGAGTGCAGTAGGCTACACCTTC. It encodes CASSAGSAVGYTF.